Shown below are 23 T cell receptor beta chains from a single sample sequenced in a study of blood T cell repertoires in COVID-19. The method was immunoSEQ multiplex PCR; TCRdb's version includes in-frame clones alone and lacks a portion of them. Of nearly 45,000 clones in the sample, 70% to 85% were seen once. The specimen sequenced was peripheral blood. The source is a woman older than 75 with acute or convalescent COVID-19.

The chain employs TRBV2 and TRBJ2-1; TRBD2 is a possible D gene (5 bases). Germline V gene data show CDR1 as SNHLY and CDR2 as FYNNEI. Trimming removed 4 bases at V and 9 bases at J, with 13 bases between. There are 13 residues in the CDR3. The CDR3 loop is CASSVVGVGEQFF. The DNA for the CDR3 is TGTGCCAGCAGTGTGGTGGGAGTGGGTGAGCAGTTCTTC.

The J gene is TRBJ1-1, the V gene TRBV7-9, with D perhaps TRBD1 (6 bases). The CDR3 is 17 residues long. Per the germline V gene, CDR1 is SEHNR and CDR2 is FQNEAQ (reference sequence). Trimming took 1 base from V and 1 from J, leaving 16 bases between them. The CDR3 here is CASSLGGSGVGNTEAFF. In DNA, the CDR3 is TGTGCCAGCAGCTTAGGGGGTTCAGGGGTTGGGAACACTGAAGCTTTCTTT.

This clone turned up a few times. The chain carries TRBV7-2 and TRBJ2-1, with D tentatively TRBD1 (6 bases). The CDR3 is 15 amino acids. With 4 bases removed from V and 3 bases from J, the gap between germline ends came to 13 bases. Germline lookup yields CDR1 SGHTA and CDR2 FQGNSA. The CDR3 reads CASSSTGTNYNEQFF. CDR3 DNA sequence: TGTGCCAGCAGCTCTACCGGGACAAACTACAATGAGCAGTTCTTC.

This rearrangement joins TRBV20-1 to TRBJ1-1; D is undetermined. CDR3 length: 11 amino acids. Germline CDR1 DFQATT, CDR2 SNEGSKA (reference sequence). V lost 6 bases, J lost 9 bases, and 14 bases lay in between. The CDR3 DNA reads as TGCAGTGCGCGGGAGGGAGGGCAAGCTTTCTTT. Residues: CSAREGGQAFF.

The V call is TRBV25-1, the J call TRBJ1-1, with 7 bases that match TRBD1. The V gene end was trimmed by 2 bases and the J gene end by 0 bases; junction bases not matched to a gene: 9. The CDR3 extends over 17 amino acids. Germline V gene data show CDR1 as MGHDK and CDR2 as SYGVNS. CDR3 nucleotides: TGTGCCAGCAGTGAAGGGCCGACAGGGTCCATGAACACTGAAGCTTTCTTT. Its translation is CASSEGPTGSMNTEAFF.

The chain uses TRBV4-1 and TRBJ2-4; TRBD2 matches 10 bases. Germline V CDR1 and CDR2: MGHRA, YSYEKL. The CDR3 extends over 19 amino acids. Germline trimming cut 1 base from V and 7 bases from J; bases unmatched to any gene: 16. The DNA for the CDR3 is TGCGCCAGCAGCCAAGTCCTCTATGAAGCGGGAGGGATGGCGAACATTCAGTACTTC. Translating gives CASSQVLYEAGGMANIQYF.

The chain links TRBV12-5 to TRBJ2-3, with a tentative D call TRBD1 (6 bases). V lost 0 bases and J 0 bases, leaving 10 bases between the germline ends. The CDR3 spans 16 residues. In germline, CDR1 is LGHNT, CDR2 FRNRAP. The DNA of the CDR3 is TGTGCTAGTGGTTTGGTACCAGGGGCTAGCACAGATACGCAGTATTTT. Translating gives CASGLVPGASTDTQYF.

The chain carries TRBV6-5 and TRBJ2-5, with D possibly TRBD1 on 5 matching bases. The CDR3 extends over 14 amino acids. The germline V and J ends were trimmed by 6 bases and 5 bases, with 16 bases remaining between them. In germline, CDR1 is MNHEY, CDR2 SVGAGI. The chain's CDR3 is CASSRQILGETQYF. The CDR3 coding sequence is TGTGCCAGCAGCCGACAGATTCTTGGGGAGACCCAGTACTTC.

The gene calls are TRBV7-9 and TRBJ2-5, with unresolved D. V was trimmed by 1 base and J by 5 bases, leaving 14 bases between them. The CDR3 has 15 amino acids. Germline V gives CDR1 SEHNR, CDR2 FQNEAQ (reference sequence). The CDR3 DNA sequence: TGTGCCAGCAGCTTAGTTGCTAGTGGAGTGGAGACCCAGTACTTC. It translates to CASSLVASGVETQYF.

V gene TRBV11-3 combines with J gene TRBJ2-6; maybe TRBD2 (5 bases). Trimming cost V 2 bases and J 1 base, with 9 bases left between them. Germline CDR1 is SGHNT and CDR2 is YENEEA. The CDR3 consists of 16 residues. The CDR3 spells CASSLSPGSGANVLTF. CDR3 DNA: TGTGCCAGCAGCTTAAGTCCGGGGTCTGGGGCCAACGTCCTGACTTTC.

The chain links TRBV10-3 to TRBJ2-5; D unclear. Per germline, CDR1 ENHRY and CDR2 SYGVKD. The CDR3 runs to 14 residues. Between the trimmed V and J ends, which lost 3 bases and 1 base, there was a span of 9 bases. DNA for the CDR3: TGTGCCATCAGTGATTTTTCGGGCCAAGAGACCCAGTACTTC. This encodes CAISDFSGQETQYF.

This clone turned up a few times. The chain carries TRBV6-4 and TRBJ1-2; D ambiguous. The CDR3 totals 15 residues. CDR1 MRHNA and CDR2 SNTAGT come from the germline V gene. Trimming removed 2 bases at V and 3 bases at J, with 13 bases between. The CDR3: CASSDGPELHYGYTF. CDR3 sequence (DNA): TGTGCCAGCAGTGACGGGCCAGAACTCCACTATGGCTACACCTTC.

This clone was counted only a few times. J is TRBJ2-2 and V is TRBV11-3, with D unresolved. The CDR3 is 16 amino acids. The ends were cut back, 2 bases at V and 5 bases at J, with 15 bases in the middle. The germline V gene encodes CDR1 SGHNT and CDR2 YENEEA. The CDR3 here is CASSLRSTTWTGELFF. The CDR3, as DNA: TGTGCCAGCAGCTTACGTAGCACGACGTGGACCGGGGAGCTGTTTTTT.

CDR3 nucleotide sequence: TGTGCCAGCAGCTGGGGCCGCACCCGGTCCCAAGAGACCCAGTACTTC. It codes for CASSWGRTRSQETQYF. The V and J genes are TRBV5-4 and TRBJ2-5; D may be TRBD1 (5 bases). Trimming pared 3 bases from V and 1 base from J, leaving 16 bases between. Germline lookup yields CDR1 SGHNT and CDR2 YYREEE (reference sequence). The CDR3 totals 16 residues.

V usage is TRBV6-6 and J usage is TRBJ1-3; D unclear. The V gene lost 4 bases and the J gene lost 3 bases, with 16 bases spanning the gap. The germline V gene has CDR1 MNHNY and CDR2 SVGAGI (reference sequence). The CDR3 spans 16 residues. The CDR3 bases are TGTGCCAGCAGTTCCCCCCCTAGCGGGGTTGGAAACACCATATATTTT. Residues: CASSSPPSGVGNTIYF.

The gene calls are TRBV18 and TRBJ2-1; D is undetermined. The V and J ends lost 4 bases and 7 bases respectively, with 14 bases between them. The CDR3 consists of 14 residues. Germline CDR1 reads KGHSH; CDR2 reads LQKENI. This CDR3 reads CASSLNLQQNEQFF. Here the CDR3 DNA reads TGTGCCAGCTCACTCAACCTACAGCAAAATGAGCAGTTCTTC.

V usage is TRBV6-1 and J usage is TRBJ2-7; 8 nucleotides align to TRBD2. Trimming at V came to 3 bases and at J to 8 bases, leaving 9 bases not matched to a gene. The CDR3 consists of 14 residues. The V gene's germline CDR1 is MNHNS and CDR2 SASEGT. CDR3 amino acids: CASSETSAPLKQYF. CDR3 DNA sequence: TGTGCCAGCAGTGAGACTAGCGCGCCTTTAAAGCAGTACTTC.

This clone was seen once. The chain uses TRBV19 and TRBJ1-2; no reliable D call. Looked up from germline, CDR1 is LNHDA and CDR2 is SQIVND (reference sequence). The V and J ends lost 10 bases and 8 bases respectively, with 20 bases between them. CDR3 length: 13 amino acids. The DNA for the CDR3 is TGTGCCACTTGGAGAGCCCTATCAGAAGGCTACACCTTC. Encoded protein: CATWRALSEGYTF.

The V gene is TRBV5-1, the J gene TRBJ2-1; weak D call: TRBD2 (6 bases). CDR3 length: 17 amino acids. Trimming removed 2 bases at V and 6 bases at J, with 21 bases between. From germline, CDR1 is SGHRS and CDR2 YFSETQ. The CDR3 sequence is CASSFGGAIRAINEQFF. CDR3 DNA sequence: TGCGCCAGCAGCTTCGGGGGAGCTATAAGAGCCATCAATGAGCAGTTCTTC.

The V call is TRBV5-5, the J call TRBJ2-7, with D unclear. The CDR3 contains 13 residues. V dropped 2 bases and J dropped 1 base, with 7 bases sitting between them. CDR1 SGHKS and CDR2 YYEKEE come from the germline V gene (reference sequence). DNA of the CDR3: TGTGCCAGCAGCTTAGCAGGATCCTACGAGCAGTACTTC. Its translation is CASSLAGSYEQYF.

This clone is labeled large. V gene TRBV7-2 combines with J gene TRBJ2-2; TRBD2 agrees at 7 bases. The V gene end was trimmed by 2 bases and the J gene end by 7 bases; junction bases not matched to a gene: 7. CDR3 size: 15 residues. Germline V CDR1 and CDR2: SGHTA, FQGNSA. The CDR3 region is CASSLSFGGNGELFF. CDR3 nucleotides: TGTGCCAGCAGCTTAAGCTTCGGGGGGAACGGGGAGCTGTTTTTT.

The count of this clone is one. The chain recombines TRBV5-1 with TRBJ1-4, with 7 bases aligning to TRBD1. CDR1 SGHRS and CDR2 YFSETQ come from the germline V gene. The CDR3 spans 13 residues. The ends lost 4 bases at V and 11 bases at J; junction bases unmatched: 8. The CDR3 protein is CASSGNDREKLFF. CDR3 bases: TGCGCCAGCAGCGGAAACGACAGGGAGAAACTGTTTTTT.

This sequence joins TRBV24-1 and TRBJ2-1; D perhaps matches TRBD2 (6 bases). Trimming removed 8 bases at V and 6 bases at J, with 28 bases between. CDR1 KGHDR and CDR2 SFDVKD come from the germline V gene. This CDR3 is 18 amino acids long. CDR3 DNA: TGTGCCACCATGGAGGGGAGATCCCCCGCCGGTAATCTCAATGAGCAGTTCTTC. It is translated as CATMEGRSPAGNLNEQFF.